This entry concerns a single T cell receptor beta chain. Its antigen is unknown. The data originate from a study of CD8+ T cells in alopecia areata. The treatment here: oral pan-JAK inhibitor, 5-10 mg twice daily. Extracted RNA was reverse transcribed, and the resulting cDNA served as sequencing template. This table comes from immunoSEQ multiplex PCR, and its TCRdb copy is limited to in-frame clones, with some not included. The sample consists of about 180,000 clones, about 53% of them appearing once. The CDR3 covers 12 residues. Overall study results and limits: While patients received tofacitinib, many expanded lesional clones remained present in scalp and blood. Clonality exceeded that of normal scalp in lesional scalp, most notably in alopecia totalis/universalis.

Sequencing was performed on CD8+ T cells sorted from blood, taken at week 24, from a patient treated with tofacitinib. The TCR originated in a human donor with alopecia areata. The chain combines TRBV1 with TRBJ2-7. TRBV1 has pseudogene status. The CDR3 region has the DNA TGCACCAGAACCGGGACCCCTAACGAGCAGTACTTC. Translation gives CTRTGTPNEQYF.